Listed below are T cell receptor beta chains from one sample, sequenced in a study of STAT3 mutations in large granular lymphocyte leukemia. Sequenced by immunoSEQ multiplex PCR; TCRdb stores in-frame clones only, minus some. This table has approximately 15,000 clones, around 90% appearing once. The sequenced sample consisted of peripheral blood mononuclear cells. These receptor sequences come from a woman in her forties or fifties with T-cell large granular lymphocyte leukemia. Some clones in this sample may be carry-over from other donors' samples. CDR3s include the opening cysteine and the closing phenylalanine or tryptophan. The D gene is left open where the match is weak. Expanded clones are given a class, and other clones once, few, many or no size at all.

J gene	D gene	V gene	CDR3 length	clone size	CDR3 protein	CDR3 DNA
TRBJ1-5	-	TRBV23-1	13	-	CASSPGGNQPQHF	TGCGCCAGCAGTCCGGGGGGCAATCAGCCCCAGCATTTT
TRBJ1-4	-	TRBV28	15	large	CASSPNREGVEKLFF	TGTGCCAGCAGTCCCAACAGGGAGGGGGTAGAAAAACTGTTTTTT
TRBJ2-3	-	TRBV7-2	16	-	CASSLGPVAGRDTQYF	TGTGCCAGCAGCTTAGGCCCGGTCGCGGGACGAGATACGCAGTATTTT
TRBJ1-5	TRBD1	TRBV4-3	15	-	CASSQDPRGNQPQHF	TGCGCCAGCAGCCAAGATCCCAGGGGGAATCAGCCCCAGCATTTT
TRBJ2-7	-	TRBV5-1	15	-	CASSLDGRGIGSQYF	TGCGCCAGCAGCTTGGATGGCAGGGGAATCGGGTCACAGTACTTC
TRBJ1-1	-	TRBV18	13	-	CASSPPTLPEAFF	TGTGCCAGCTCACCGCCAACCCTCCCTGAAGCTTTCTTT
TRBJ2-2	-	TRBV5-1	16	-	CASSPRSPSGTGELFF	TGCGCCAGCAGCCCCAGGAGCCCCTCGGGCACCGGGGAGCTGTTTTTT
TRBJ1-5	TRBD1	TRBV11-3	15	-	CASSSRQGINQPQHF	TGTGCCAGCAGCTCCAGACAGGGAATTAATCAGCCCCAGCATTTT
TRBJ2-1	-	TRBV4-3	18	-	CASSQGVLRGYPYNEQFF	TGCGCCAGCAGCCAAGGAGTCTTACGGGGGTACCCCTACAATGAGCAGTTCTTC
TRBJ2-3	-	TRBV11-2	14	-	CASSLVSSADTQYF	TGTGCCAGCAGCTTAGTGAGTAGCGCAGATACGCAGTATTTT
TRBJ2-3	TRBD2	TRBV18	17	-	CASSLFQTSDGTDTQYF	TGTGCCAGCTCACTATTCCAGACTAGCGATGGCACAGATACGCAGTATTTT
TRBJ2-5	-	TRBV7-9	14	-	CASSEAFSQETQYF	TGTGCCAGCAGCGAAGCTTTCTCCCAAGAGACCCAGTACTTC
TRBJ2-7	-	TRBV5-6	16	-	CASSLGSSGIPYEQYF	TGTGCCAGCAGCTTGGGGTCGTCTGGTATCCCCTACGAGCAGTACTTC
TRBJ1-1	-	TRBV6-1	13	-	CASSEVRNTEAFF	TGTGCCAGCAGTGAGGTTCGGAACACTGAAGCTTTCTTT
TRBJ1-2	-	TRBV10-3	14	few	CAIRDDRSNYGYTF	TGTGCCATCAGAGACGACAGATCTAACTATGGCTACACCTTC
TRBJ1-5	-	TRBV28	17	-	CASSLLTGFKVNQPQHF	TGTGCCAGCAGCCTTTTGACAGGTTTTAAGGTAAATCAGCCCCAGCATTTT
TRBJ1-2	TRBD1	TRBV5-1	13	-	CASSPGGDTGYTF	TGCGCCAGCAGTCCAGGGGGGGACACTGGCTACACCTTC
TRBJ1-2	-	TRBV19	16	-	CASSRSSQGAGYGYTF	TGTGCCAGTAGTCGGTCCTCACAAGGGGCTGGATATGGCTACACCTTC
TRBJ2-1	TRBD1	TRBV10-3	16	-	CAISGRGQGDHNEQFF	TGTGCCATCAGTGGAAGGGGGCAGGGAGATCACAATGAGCAGTTCTTC
TRBJ2-3	TRBD2	TRBV7-2	15	once	CASSLSSGNADTQYF	TGTGCCAGCAGCTTAAGCAGCGGGAACGCAGATACGCAGTATTTT
TRBJ2-1	-	TRBV19	13	-	CASSTQGRNEQFF	TGTGCCAGTAGTACACAGGGACGCAATGAGCAGTTCTTC
TRBJ2-7	TRBD1	TRBV4-1	17	-	CASSLQRGQGSPYEQYF	TGCGCCAGCAGCCTACAAAGGGGGCAGGGGAGTCCCTACGAGCAGTACTTC
TRBJ1-5	-	TRBV19	13	-	CASSLRGLQPQHF	TGTGCCAGTAGTCTCAGGGGATTGCAGCCCCAGCATTTT
TRBJ2-7	TRBD1	TRBV10-2	15	-	CASSDAMGQTYEQYF	TGCGCCAGCAGTGACGCCATGGGACAGACCTACGAGCAGTACTTC
TRBJ2-2	-	TRBV5-1	15	-	CASSLVRQNTGELFF	TGCGCCAGCAGCTTGGTACGGCAGAACACCGGGGAGCTGTTTTTT
TRBJ2-3	-	TRBV18	16	-	CASSSNPGRSTDTQYF	TGTGCCAGCTCATCAAATCCGGGACGCAGCACAGATACGCAGTATTTT
TRBJ1-1	-	TRBV19	14	few	CASSSRRGNTEAFF	TGTGCCAGTAGTAGTCGGAGAGGAAACACTGAAGCTTTCTTT
TRBJ1-2	-	TRBV5-6	14	-	CASSRTTTSDGYTF	TGTGCCAGCAGCCGAACGACGACCTCTGATGGCTACACCTTC
TRBJ2-1	-	TRBV5-1	13	-	CASRLGTRGEQFF	TGCGCCAGCAGACTTGGGACGCGAGGTGAGCAGTTCTTC
TRBJ2-2	TRBD2	TRBV4-3	15	-	CASSRLAGNTGELFF	TGCGCCAGCAGCCGATTAGCGGGGAACACCGGGGAGCTGTTTTTT
TRBJ2-2	-	TRBV7-2	15	-	CASSLYGSGTGELFF	TGTGCCAGCAGCTTGTACGGGTCGGGCACCGGGGAGCTGTTTTTT
TRBJ1-1	TRBD1	TRBV28	14	-	CASNKDRLNTEAFF	TGTGCCAGCAATAAGGACAGGTTGAACACTGAAGCTTTCTTT
TRBJ1-2	TRBD1	TRBV10-3	13	-	CAIGQGMAYGYTF	TGTGCCATCGGACAGGGGATGGCCTATGGCTACACCTTC
TRBJ1-2	-	TRBV5-6	14	-	CASSLQAGAGGYTF	TGTGCCAGCAGCTTGCAGGCAGGGGCGGGTGGCTACACCTTC
TRBJ1-1	-	TRBV7-2	14	once	CASNVDRRNTEAFF	TGTGCCAGCAACGTAGACAGGAGGAACACTGAAGCTTTCTTT
TRBJ2-3	-	TRBV18	13	once	CASSPGALDTQYF	TGTGCCAGCTCACCAGGGGCCTTAGATACGCAGTATTTT
TRBJ2-3	-	TRBV19	15	-	CASSIKGLSTDTQYF	TGTGCCAGTAGTATAAAGGGTCTAAGCACAGATACGCAGTATTTT
TRBJ1-5	-	TRBV28	14	-	CASSLEPLGQPQHF	TGTGCCAGCAGTTTAGAACCCCTGGGACAGCCCCAGCATTTT